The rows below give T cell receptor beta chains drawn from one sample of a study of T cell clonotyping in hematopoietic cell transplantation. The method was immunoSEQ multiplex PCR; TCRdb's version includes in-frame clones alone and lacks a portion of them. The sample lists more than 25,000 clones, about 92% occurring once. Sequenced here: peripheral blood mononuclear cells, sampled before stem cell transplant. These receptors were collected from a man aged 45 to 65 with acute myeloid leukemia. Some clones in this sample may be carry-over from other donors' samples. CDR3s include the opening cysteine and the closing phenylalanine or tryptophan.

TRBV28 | CASSTPTGLYNTDTQYF
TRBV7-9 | CASSPSGSYEQYF
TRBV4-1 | CASSHGGFVLKTDTQYF
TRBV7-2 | CASSFSRQGDQPQHF
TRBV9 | CASSPGLGGHTEAFF
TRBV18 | CASSPLGGQNEKLFF
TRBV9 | CASSIGGSSYEQYF
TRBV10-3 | CAISESIGEGETQYF
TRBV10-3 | CAISEHARGTIYF
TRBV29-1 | CSGGTGAGTEAFF
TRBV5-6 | CASSLRGRGYGYTF
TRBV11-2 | CASSLLKVRTF
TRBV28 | CASSLGGERGDIQYF
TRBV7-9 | CASSLAVDSGGYTF
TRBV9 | CASSVEHGPYGYTF
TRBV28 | CASSLYPAEAFF
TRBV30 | CAWDGTGTNTEAFF
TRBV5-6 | CASSLGGPNEQFF
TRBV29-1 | CSGGGGQGTDTQYF
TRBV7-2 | CASSRTGTGGWNEQFF
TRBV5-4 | CASSLQGPQNIQYF
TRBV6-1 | CASTRTLRSGNTIYF
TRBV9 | CASSPVGDSSYGYTF
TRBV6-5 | CASSGSSNQPQHF
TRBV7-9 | CASSLAQGTAGNTIYF
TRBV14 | CASSQDTGVATEAFF
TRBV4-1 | CASSQPTTLNYGYTF
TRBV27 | CASSPKVDQPQHF
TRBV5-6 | CASSWGNTEAFF
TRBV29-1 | CSVEASWAGGTDTQYF
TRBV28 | CASHQGALMGYTF
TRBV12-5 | CASGSRTRSSSYEQYF
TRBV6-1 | CATARGYEQYF
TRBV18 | CASSWESAALNTEAFF
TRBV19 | CATGTSGTYEQYF
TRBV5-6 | CASSLGSGGGKLFF
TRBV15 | CATSRGRDHGYTF
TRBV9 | CASSVDLGTGAKNIQYF
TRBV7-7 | CASSPGLGLGYNEQFF
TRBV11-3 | CASSDTSGTQYF
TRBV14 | CASSPYRETQYF
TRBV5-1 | CASSRSGAYEQYF
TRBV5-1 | CASSLKGLSTDTQYF
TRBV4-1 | CASSQGILSRGRPNYGYTF
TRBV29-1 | CSAAGLAGGSSYNEQFF
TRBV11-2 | CASSPLAGAYEQYF
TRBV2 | CASSDRDQETQYF
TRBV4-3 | CASSRHIYSNQPQHF
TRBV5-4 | CASSLGGSSGNTIYF
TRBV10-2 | CASSADRGWNYNSPLHF
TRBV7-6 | CASSPRDSGGTEQFF
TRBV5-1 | CASSLLGLGSSYNSPLHF
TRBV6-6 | CATQPGHLNTEAFF
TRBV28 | CASSLIVTGELFF
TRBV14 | CASSQGRLSLSYTF
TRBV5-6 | CASRPGTPYYGYTF
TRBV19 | CASKAGGQNTEAFF
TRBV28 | CASSNGPLGETQYF
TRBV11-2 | CASSLVGTRGDEQFF